This T cell receptor (beta chain) stems from a study of blood T cells in healthy people across ages. The donors, all healthy, were Caucasians living in Russia, aged roughly 6 to 100. V was pared by 3 bases and J by 0 bases, with 10 bases between. CDR3 length equals 14 residues. Per the germline V gene, CDR1 is DFQATT and CDR2 is SNEGSKA (reference sequence). A second PCR of roughly 7 to 11 cycles used a sample-barcoded 5' primer and a J-beta primer mix. The template-switch adaptor was a 5' adaptor with 12 random nucleotides. It tagged each cDNA molecule. From the 5' RACE reads, TCRdb called clonotypes with MiXCR, one entry per CDR3 protein. The table records roughly 700,000 distinct CDR3 sequences, around 25% of them present only once. These sequences were also reported in another study, on T cells of mothers and their children. That source notes: Samples came from a few healthy Caucasian mothers and their six children. None of the identified T cell clones proved to be persistent microchimeric clones.

The clonotype was recovered from a boy between 5 and 17 years old in good health. This rearrangement joins TRBV20-1 to TRBJ2-3; D tentatively fits TRBD1 or TRBD2 (6 bases each). The specimen sequenced was blood. The CDR3 loop is CSAREGGSTDTQYF. For the CDR3, the DNA is TGCAGTGCTAGGGAGGGGGGTAGCACAGATACGCAGTATTTT.